This section outlines one TCR beta chain sequence together with its context. The assay was immunoSEQ multiplex PCR, and TCRdb's table has in-frame clones only and misses some. The sample contains 550,000 to 750,000 clones, over 95% of which appear only once. Selected positively for CCR7 and CD45RO-negative, naive CD8 cells excluded terminally differentiated effector memory CD45RA+ cells. This entry is derived from a study of shared clonotypes between healthy human individuals. This CDR3 is 16 amino acids long. V was clipped by 0 bases and J by 1 base, with 13 bases between them. CDR1 and CDR2 from the germline V gene are KGHSH and LQKENI.

The sequence was collected from a woman aged 30 to 39 in good health. The sample consisted of naive CD8+ T cells sorted from blood. The chain has TRBV18 and TRBJ2-7; the D gene could be TRBD1 or TRBD2 (5 bases each). The CDR3 sequence: CASSPPGRDESYEQYF. The CDR3 bases are TGTGCCAGCTCACCACCGGGCCGGGACGAGTCCTACGAGCAGTACTTC.